The clone carrying this T cell receptor beta chain is a singleton in its sample. Attached unique molecular identifiers marked individual cDNA molecules. TCRdb re-derived calls from the 5' RACE reads in MiXCR, one entry per CDR3 protein. The sample lists about 60,000 distinct CDR3 sequences; 5.6% were seen once. The data belong to a study of early T cells in non-severe SARS-CoV-2 infection. Study-wide context: Unsorted whole blood bulk RNA was sequenced, with unpaired chains.

Material: whole blood. This TCR came from an adult who was a healthcare worker with PCR-confirmed SARS-CoV-2 infection or an uninfected control (not recorded which).

The DNA of the CDR3 is TGCAGCGTTTGGACACCCGCCGATAATGAAAAACTGTTTTTT. Protein sequence: CSVWTPADNEKLFF. This chain uses TRBV29-1 with TRBJ1-4; perhaps TRBD1 as D (5 bases). Per the germline V gene, CDR1 is SQVTM and CDR2 is ANQGSEA. The CDR3 is made up of 14 amino acids. The germline V and J ends were trimmed by 5 bases and 4 bases, with 14 bases remaining between them.